A single sample gave rise to the 14 T cell receptor beta chains below, sequenced in a study of shared clonotypes between healthy human individuals. TCRdb's copy holds only in-frame clones and misses some; the assay was immunoSEQ multiplex PCR. The sample contains more than 2 million clones, 95% of which appear only once. Sequenced material: naive CD4+ T cells sorted from blood. Specified subset: CD45RA+ positively selected. The source of these receptors is a man between 18 and 29 years old in good health.

Details on this clone: One end of the junction fails to match germline, which may point to a read error. The chain links TRBV2 to TRBJ2-1; 9 positions agree with TRBD2. The CDR3 is made up of 15 amino acids. Germline V gene data show CDR1 as SNHLY and CDR2 as FYNNEI. Here the CDR3 reads CASSEKLAGDKEQFF. The DNA for the CDR3 is TGTGCCAGCAGTGAAAAACTAGCGGGTGACAAGGAGCAGTTCTTC.

For this clone: The same CDR3 arises from other DNA sequences in this sample as well. The chain uses TRBV5-1 and TRBJ1-3; a possible D gene is TRBD1 (5 bases). The germline V and J ends were trimmed by 4 bases and 0 bases, with 11 bases remaining between them. The germline V gene encodes CDR1 SGHRS and CDR2 YFSETQ. The length of the CDR3 is 15 residues. CDR3 nucleotides: TGCGCCAGCAGCCTGGGACCGAACTCTGGAAACACCATATATTTT. Amino acid sequence: CASSLGPNSGNTIYF. The whole variable domain, remainder taken from reference TRBV5-1 and TRBJ1-3, is KAGVTQTPRYLIKTRGQQVTLSCSPISGHRSVSWYQQTPGQGLQFLFEYFSETQRNKGNFPGRFSGRQFSNSRSEMNVSTLELGDSALYLCASSLGPNSGNTIYFGEGSWLTVV.

The gene calls are TRBV6-6 and TRBJ1-6; D not certain. V dropped 0 bases and J dropped 5 bases, with 8 bases sitting between them. This CDR3 is 15 amino acids long. The germline gives CDR1 MNHNY, CDR2 SVGAGI (reference sequence). The CDR3 DNA follows: TGTGCCAGCAGTTACTCCCCAGTTAATAATTCACCCCTCCACTTT. It yields the protein CASSYSPVNNSPLHF.

The V gene is TRBV4-1, the J gene TRBJ1-5; D may be TRBD1 (5 bases). The CDR3 contains 16 residues. Germline CDR1 MGHRA, CDR2 YSYEKL. Trimming removed 4 bases from V and 6 bases from J, with 19 bases in between. Here the CDR3 DNA reads TGCGCCAGCAGCCCTACCGGAACCCCAGGGAGTCAGCCCCAGCATTTT. Translating gives CASSPTGTPGSQPQHF.

About this clone: The same CDR3 arises from other DNA sequences in this sample as well. This rearrangement joins TRBV6-5 to TRBJ2-7; D is ambiguous. The CDR3 is made up of 11 amino acids. The ends were cut back, 5 bases at V and 1 base at J, with 3 bases in the middle. Germline V gene lookup returns CDR1 MNHEY and CDR2 SVGAGI. The CDR3 DNA follows: TGTGCCAGCAGTACTTCCTACGAGCAGTACTTC. It is translated as CASSTSYEQYF.

This clone was seen a handful of times. The chain recombines TRBV14 with TRBJ1-6; D is perhaps TRBD1 (5 bases). Germline V gives CDR1 SGHDN, CDR2 FVKESK. Trimming took 2 bases from V and 7 from J, leaving 15 bases between them. The CDR3 loop spans 16 amino acids. CDR3 sequence: CASSQIHPGPNSPLHF. In nucleotides, the CDR3 is TGTGCCAGCAGCCAAATCCACCCAGGGCCCAATTCACCCCTCCACTTT.

The J gene is TRBJ2-7, the V gene TRBV10-3; 7 bases line up with TRBD1. Germline V gene sequence: CDR1 ENHRY, CDR2 SYGVKD. The CDR3 is made up of 13 amino acids. V trimming: 5 bases; J trimming: 3 bases; junction bases outside the gene matches: 4. The CDR3 DNA sequence: TGTGCCATCAGTCCGGGACAGTTCTACGAGCAGTACTTC. Translated: CAISPGQFYEQYF.

This clone was recorded a few times. The genes are TRBV30 and TRBJ2-5; TRBD2 aligns across 7 bases. The junction had 0 bases not matched to a gene; V was cut back by 5 bases and J by 3 bases. Germline-derived CDR1 and CDR2 are GTSNPN and SVGIG (reference sequence). The CDR3 spans 11 residues. This CDR3 is CAWGGEETQYF. CDR3 sequence (DNA): TGTGCCTGGGGGGGGGAAGAGACCCAGTACTTC.

As to this clone: Distinct nucleotide sequences in the sample also encode this CDR3. The chain joins TRBV18 to TRBJ1-1; D unclear. Germline V gene lookup returns CDR1 KGHSH and CDR2 LQKENI. Deletions cut 1 base from V and 5 bases from J, with 5 bases between. The CDR3 length is 12 residues. The CDR3 bases are TGTGCCAGCTCACCACAGGTAACTGAAGCTTTCTTT. As protein: CASSPQVTEAFF.

The CDR3 sequence is CASSSTSGITTDTQYF. The CDR3, as DNA: TGCGCCAGCAGCTCGACTAGCGGGATTACCACAGATACGCAGTATTTT. V is TRBV5-1 and J is TRBJ2-3; 11 bases fit TRBD2. Germline V gene data show CDR1 as SGHRS and CDR2 as YFSETQ. V lost 3 bases and J lost 2; bases outside the gene matches: 5. The CDR3 contains 16 residues.

The chain employs TRBV29-1 and TRBJ1-2, with TRBD1 matching over 7 bases. The trim removed 3 bases at V and 4 bases at J, leaving 8 bases unmatched. The CDR3 totals 14 residues. The germline V gene encodes CDR1 SQVTM and CDR2 ANQGSEA. The CDR3 loop reads CSVEGWAGGYGYTF. Written as DNA, the CDR3 is TGCAGCGTTGAGGGCTGGGCAGGGGGCTATGGCTACACCTTC.

The chain uses TRBV27 and TRBJ1-2; the match to TRBD1 covers 7 bases. CDR1 is MNHEY and CDR2 is SMNVEV in the germline V gene (reference sequence). J lost 3 bases, V lost 0 bases, and 1 base had no gene match. The CDR3 runs to 14 residues. The CDR3 here is CASSLSGTDYGYTF. CDR3 sequence (DNA): TGTGCCAGCAGTTTATCCGGGACAGACTATGGCTACACCTTC.

About this clone itself: Different DNA sequences within this sample yield the same CDR3. The chain carries TRBV5-6 and TRBJ1-6; no firm D call. Germline V gene sequence: CDR1 SGHDT, CDR2 YYEEEE. This CDR3 spans 12 amino acids. Trimming pared 0 bases from V and 6 bases from J, leaving 1 base between. CDR3 protein: CASSLVNSPLHF. DNA of the CDR3: TGTGCCAGCAGCTTGGTTAATTCACCCCTCCACTTT. Based on the CDR3 plus reference TRBV5-6 and TRBJ1-6, the full variable domain is DAGVTQSPTHLIKTRGQQVTLRCSPKSGHDTVSWYQQALGQGPQFIFQYYEEEERQRGNFPDRFSGHQFPNYSSELNVNALLLGDSALYLCASSLVNSPLHFGNGTRLTVT.

At least ten counts were recorded for this clone. The V call is TRBV28, the J call TRBJ1-5; D is perhaps TRBD1 (6 bases). V was clipped by 5 bases and J by 4 bases, with 27 bases between them. The CDR3 is made up of 19 amino acids. CDR1 is MDHEN and CDR2 is SYDVKM in the germline V gene. The CDR3 reads CASSDRQEFYERLNQPQHF. The CDR3 nucleotides read TGTGCCAGCAGTGACCGACAGGAATTCTACGAGAGGCTGAATCAGCCCCAGCATTTT.